The 23 T cell receptor beta chains below were found in one sample sequenced in a study of T cell changes during pregnancy in multiple sclerosis (dated by TCRdb to 2018 to 2020). Preparation of the library involved the immunoSEQ multiplex PCR assay. Entries here come from immuneACCESS through TCRdb and include only in-frame sequences with V and J called. Some clones fail to appear in such tables; in the studies checked, an unresolved V gene covers under half of the shortfall, and the cause of the remainder is unknown. The sample data list about 56,000 clones, and 85% to 90% of these were observed just once. Of the sample, over 4% is held by the ten largest clones. Sequenced: peripheral blood from another person, used as feeder cells. Receptors originate from a human donor whose cells served as feeder cells for cultures in a pregnancy study.

The chain recombines TRBV30 with TRBJ2-3; D possibly corresponds to TRBD1 (5 bases). The CDR3 covers 12 residues. The V gene's germline CDR1 is GTSNPN and CDR2 SVGIG (reference sequence). Trimming removed 0 bases at V and 4 bases at J, with 5 bases between. In DNA, the CDR3 is TGTGCCTGGAGTGTAGGGGCAGATACGCAGTATTTT. Translation gives CAWSVGADTQYF.

The chain has TRBV5-1 and TRBJ2-7; tentatively, D is TRBD2 (7 bases). Germline V CDR1 and CDR2: SGHRS, YFSETQ. V was pared by 4 bases and J by 0 bases, with 23 bases between. The CDR3 is made up of 18 amino acids. The CDR3 DNA reads as TGCGCCAGCAGCAGTGGGGGGGGCTCGGCCGCGAGCTCCTACGAGCAGTACTTC. It yields the protein CASSSGGGSAASSYEQYF.

The chain has TRBV5-4 and TRBJ2-7; 9 bases fit TRBD1. The CDR3 spans 15 residues. Unmatched junction bases numbered 12, after V lost 4 bases and J lost 7 bases. Germline CDR1 is SGHNT and CDR2 is YYREEE (reference sequence). The CDR3 sequence: CASSTPGQGFKEQYF. The CDR3 coding sequence is TGTGCCAGCAGCACCCCGGGACAGGGCTTTAAAGAGCAGTACTTC.

This chain's CDR3 is CASSTQRGTREQYF. CDR3 sequence (DNA): TGTGCCAGTAGTACCCAGAGGGGGACTAGGGAGCAGTACTTC. The rearrangement links TRBV19 to TRBJ2-7; 8 bases line up with TRBD2. Trimming removed 4 bases from V and 7 bases from J; junction bases left unmatched: 9. CDR3 length: 14 amino acids. The germline V gene has CDR1 LNHDA and CDR2 SQIVND (reference sequence).

This chain links TRBV7-2 with TRBJ2-5, with D possibly matching TRBD1 (6 bases). Trimming stripped 3 bases from V and 1 base from J, with 9 bases between. The CDR3 extends over 14 amino acids. Germline V CDR1 and CDR2: SGHTA, FQGNSA. In DNA form, the CDR3 reads TGTGCCAGCAGCTTCCAGACAGGCCAAGAGACCCAGTACTTC. Amino acids: CASSFQTGQETQYF. Full variable domain (missing parts from reference TRBV7-2 and TRBJ2-5): GAGVSQSPSNKVTEKGKDVELRCDPISGHTALYWYRQSLGQGLEFLIYFQGNSAPDKSGLPSDRFSAERTGGSVSTLTIQRTQQEDSAVYLCASSFQTGQETQYFGPGTRLLVL.

The rearrangement joins TRBV28 to TRBJ2-5, with 7 positions matching TRBD1. Trimming at V came to 4 bases and at J to 4 bases, leaving 6 bases not matched to a gene. The CDR3 is 14 amino acids. CDR1 is MDHEN and CDR2 is SYDVKM in the germline V gene. CDR3 loop: CASSYRDSGETQYF. The CDR3 DNA sequence: TGTGCCAGCAGTTATCGGGACAGCGGAGAGACCCAGTACTTC.

V is TRBV19 and J is TRBJ1-1; a weak D match, TRBD1 (6 bases). From germline, CDR1 is LNHDA and CDR2 SQIVND (reference sequence). V was clipped by 5 bases and J by 0 bases, with 25 bases between them. The CDR3 is 19 residues long. As DNA, the CDR3 is TGTGCCAGTAGTGCCTTCCAGAAGGGGCAGGGGAGGATGAACACTGAAGCTTTCTTT. Protein sequence: CASSAFQKGQGRMNTEAFF. The variable domain in full, completed from reference TRBV19 and TRBJ1-1, reads DGGITQSPKYLFRKEGQNVTLSCEQNLNHDAMYWYRQDPGQGLRLIYYSQIVNDFQKGDIAEGYSVSREKKESFPLTVTSAQKNPTAFYLCASSAFQKGQGRMNTEAFFGQGTRLTVV.

The rearrangement links TRBV30 to TRBJ1-2; weak D call: TRBD1 (6 bases). The CDR3 extends over 15 amino acids. CDR1 and CDR2 (germline): GTSNPN, SVGIG (reference sequence). Trimming stripped 2 bases from V and 2 bases from J, with 15 bases between. Here the CDR3 reads CAWSLSDRRNYGYTF. DNA of the CDR3: TGTGCCTGGAGTCTAAGTGACAGGAGAAACTATGGCTACACCTTC. The variable domain in full, with the rest retrieved from reference TRBV30 and TRBJ1-2, is SQTIHQWPATLVQPVGSPLSLECTVEGTSNPNLYWYRQAAGRGLQLLFYSVGIGQISSEVPQNLSASRPQDRQFILSSKKLLLSDSGFYLCAWSLSDRRNYGYTFGSGTRLTVV.

The chain links TRBV30 to TRBJ1-1; D is undetermined. Trimming shortened V by 2 bases and J by 4 bases, and 11 bases separated the two germline ends. The CDR3 sequence is 13 residues long. Germline CDR1 reads GTSNPN; CDR2 reads SVGIG (reference sequence). CDR3 nucleotide sequence: TGTGCCTGGAGTCTGCAGGTGGGCACTGAAGCTTTCTTT. Amino acid sequence: CAWSLQVGTEAFF.

The chain has TRBV25-1 and TRBJ1-1; D not resolved. The V gene's germline CDR1 is MGHDK and CDR2 SYGVNS. CDR3 length: 13 amino acids. Trimming took 3 bases from V and 5 from J, leaving 10 bases between them. The chain's CDR3 is CASSEVTNTEAFF. The CDR3 DNA reads as TGTGCCAGCAGTGAGGTCACAAATACTGAAGCTTTCTTT.

The chain couples TRBV9 to TRBJ2-7; TRBD2 matches 8 bases. The trim removed 3 bases at V and 3 bases at J, leaving 5 bases unmatched. This CDR3 region has 14 residues. Germline CDR1 and CDR2: SGDLS and YYNGEE. CDR3 coding DNA: TGTGCCAGCAGCGACTCGGGAGGGGGCTACGAGCAGTACTTC. This gives the protein CASSDSGGGYEQYF. Full variable domain (remainder filled in from reference TRBV9 and TRBJ2-7): DSGVTQTPKHLITATGQRVTLRCSPRSGDLSVYWYQQSLDQGLQFLIQYYNGEERAKGNILERFSAQQFPDLHSELNLSSLELGDSALYFCASSDSGGGYEQYFGPGTRLTVT.

The J gene is TRBJ1-5, the V gene TRBV7-2; no definite D call. Deletions cut 5 bases from V and 3 bases from J, with 5 bases between. The CDR3 is 12 residues long. Germline V gene sequence: CDR1 SGHTA, CDR2 FQGNSA. CDR3 sequence reads: CASSLNNQPQHF. The CDR3 nucleotides read TGTGCCAGCAGCCTGAACAATCAGCCCCAGCATTTT.

The chain is built from TRBV4-1 and TRBJ2-3; D not resolved. Germline CDR1 is MGHRA and CDR2 is YSYEKL. The length of the CDR3 is 14 residues. The V and J ends lost 4 bases and 4 bases respectively, with 12 bases between them. CDR3 sequence (DNA): TGCGCCAGCAGCCGGATGGGCGACGCAGATACGCAGTATTTT. It codes for CASSRMGDADTQYF.

The genes are TRBV5-1 and TRBJ1-1, with D possibly TRBD1 on 6 matching bases. The CDR3 has 14 amino acids. Germline V gene lookup returns CDR1 SGHRS and CDR2 YFSETQ. The V gene lost 4 bases and the J gene lost 4 bases, with 14 bases spanning the gap. Written as DNA, the CDR3 is TGCGCCAGCAGCGGAACTACAGGGTCCACTGAAGCTTTCTTT. Its translation: CASSGTTGSTEAFF.

This clone was detected a few times. The J gene is TRBJ1-2, the V gene TRBV4-3; a possible D gene is TRBD1 (5 bases). The V and J ends lost 4 bases and 11 bases respectively, with 14 bases between them. Germline lookup yields CDR1 LGHNA and CDR2 YSLEER. The CDR3 has 12 amino acids. The chain's CDR3 is CASSPVQGIYTF. CDR3 bases: TGCGCCAGCAGCCCCGTGCAGGGAATTTACACCTTC.

The chain links TRBV6-4 to TRBJ2-2; 7 nucleotides match TRBD2. Germline-derived CDR1 and CDR2 are MRHNA and SNTAGT. The CDR3 consists of 15 residues. Trimming removed 0 bases from V and 3 bases from J; junction bases left unmatched: 1. The CDR3, as DNA: TGTGCCAGCAGTGACTCCGCGGGGGACACCGGGGAGCTGTTTTTT. Protein sequence: CASSDSAGDTGELFF.

The chain combines TRBV7-9 with TRBJ1-4; 9 bases match TRBD1. The CDR3 has 18 amino acids. J gave up 0 bases and V 3 bases, and 8 bases lay outside the gene matches. Germline V gives CDR1 SEHNR, CDR2 FQNEAQ (reference sequence). Here the CDR3 reads CASSFDRGWGATNEKLFF. Written as DNA, the CDR3 is TGTGCCAGCAGCTTCGACAGGGGGTGGGGTGCAACTAATGAAAAACTGTTTTTT.

This clone has more than one count but fewer than ten. J is TRBJ2-7 and V is TRBV4-3; D may be TRBD1 (5 bases). In germline, CDR1 is LGHNA, CDR2 YSLEER. V lost 0 bases, J lost 3 bases, and 15 bases lay in between. The CDR3 has 16 amino acids. The CDR3, as DNA: TGCGCCAGCAGCCAAGAAGCGCCAGGGTACAGCTACGAGCAGTACTTC. This sequence encodes CASSQEAPGYSYEQYF.

This chain uses TRBV25-1 with TRBJ2-3, with D possibly being TRBD2 (5 bases). This CDR3 has 14 amino acids. CDR1 is MGHDK and CDR2 is SYGVNS in the germline V gene. V lost 8 bases and J lost 4, with 16 bases in between. CDR3 nucleotides: TGTGCCAGCCCCCCCCGGGAATGGGCAGATACGCAGTATTTT. Its translation is CASPPREWADTQYF.

The CDR3 sequence is CASSVGVAVEQYF. CDR3 coding DNA: TGTGCCAGCAGCGTAGGGGTAGCAGTGGAGCAGTACTTC. The chain employs TRBV9 and TRBJ2-7; no clear D gene. The CDR3 runs 13 residues. From germline, CDR1 is SGDLS and CDR2 YYNGEE. The V gene lost 0 bases and the J gene lost 7 bases, with 11 bases spanning the gap.

The chain recombines TRBV4-2 with TRBJ1-6, with D maybe TRBD1 (5 bases). This CDR3 is built from 17 residues. Trimming removed 1 base at V and 9 bases at J, with 19 bases between. In germline, CDR1 is LGHNA, CDR2 YNFKEQ. The chain's CDR3 is CASSQGHGQGTGSPLHF. The CDR3, as DNA: TGTGCCAGCAGCCAAGGTCATGGTCAGGGCACCGGTTCACCCCTCCACTTT.

V and J are TRBV18 and TRBJ2-1; 12 bases are a match to TRBD2. Germline CDR1 KGHSH, CDR2 LQKENI. With V trimmed by 5 bases and J by 7 bases, 6 bases remained unmatched. The CDR3 is made up of 15 amino acids. CDR3 loop: CASSSTSGSWNEQFF. CDR3 nucleotide sequence: TGTGCCAGCTCATCGACTAGCGGGAGTTGGAATGAGCAGTTCTTC.

This clone was seen a few times. The chain is built from TRBV7-2 and TRBJ2-2; TRBD2 agrees at 8 bases. The germline CDR1 and CDR2 sequences are SGHTA and FQGNSA. The CDR3 contains 17 residues. With 0 bases clipped from V and 5 bases from J, the junction kept 8 bases outside the gene matches. CDR3 bases: TGTGCCAGCAGCTTAGCCGGAGCGGGAGTAGGGACCGGGGAGCTGTTTTTT. It codes for CASSLAGAGVGTGELFF.